This TCR beta chain was sequenced in a study of blood T cell repertoires in COVID-19. Turning to the study itself: Acute and convalescent COVID-19 specimens originated in the United States, Italy and Spain.

This CDR3 region has 16 residues. CDR1 MDHEN and CDR2 SYDVKM come from the germline V gene. The junction had 5 bases not matched to a gene; V was cut back by 4 bases and J by 4 bases. The assay was immunoSEQ multiplex PCR, and TCRdb's table has in-frame clones only and misses some. The data hold 470,000 or so clones, with roughly 87% observed a single time. The chain recombines TRBV28 with TRBJ2-2, with 11 positions matching TRBD2. The sequence was collected from a young woman with acute COVID-19. What was sequenced was PBMCs or T cells enriched from blood (not recorded which). The CDR3 spells CASSSGTSGPTGELFF. The CDR3 DNA follows: TGTGCCAGCAGTTCCGGGACTAGCGGTCCCACCGGGGAGCTGTTTTTT.